This T cell receptor (beta chain) was recovered during a study of blood T cell repertoires in COVID-19. Study as a whole: Donors in the United States, Italy and Spain gave samples during acute or convalescent COVID-19. PBMCs, B-cell-depleted T cells, or T cells were the source of the cDNA or gDNA that made up the material.

Original processing notes: Amplified reference gene primers provided the basis for estimating nucleated cell counts. Using immunoSEQ multiplex PCR, the repertoire was profiled, and TCRdb retains in-frame clones only, with some absent. The V and J calls and the clone size are those of that table, but D and trimming were determined from the DNA. The data show 95,000 to 150,000 clones, roughly 84% seen once. The receptor's source is a woman of 80 years or more with acute or convalescent COVID-19. Material for sequencing was peripheral blood.

In nucleotides, the CDR3 is TGTGCCAGTAGTGGGACAGGTGGTATTCAGCCCCAGCATTTT. This codes for CASSGTGGIQPQHF. J is TRBJ1-5 and V is TRBV19; 8 bases map to TRBD1. CDR3 size: 14 residues. Germline trimming cut 5 bases from V and 6 bases from J; bases unmatched to any gene: 6. CDR1 and CDR2 from the germline V gene are LNHDA and SQIVND (reference sequence).